What follows is one T cell receptor beta chain and its context. What it binds is not known. All donors comprised healthy Caucasians. The sample originates from a study of identical twins. Study results and caveats: For cord blood, abundant beta clonotypes had fewer insertions, unlike memory repertoires, which showed none. The study found excess low generation probability among twin-shared out-of-frame alpha sequences.

The V end lost 2 bases, the J end lost 4 bases, and 11 bases lay between the germline ends. Germline V gene lookup returns CDR1 LGHDT and CDR2 YNNKEL (reference sequence). This CDR3 has 14 residues. Template switching, a step in the protocol, added a universal primer site, and cDNA carried unique molecular identifiers. TCRdb itself ran the 5' RACE reads through MiXCR, one entry per CDR3 protein. Among around 340,000 distinct CDR3 sequences listed, roughly 9% were seen once. The material sequenced was naive T cells sorted from blood. The chain combines TRBV3-1 with TRBJ1-2; weak D call: TRBD1 (5 bases). The TCR comes from a woman in her 50s in good health. CDR3 DNA: TGTGCCAGCAGCCAATCGGGACCGGGCTATGGCTACACCTTC. This translates into CASSQSGPGYGYTF.